The rows below give T cell receptor beta chains drawn from one sample of a study of shared clonotypes between healthy human individuals. Some clones are missing from TCRdb's copy, which holds only in-frame ones; the method was immunoSEQ multiplex PCR. The sample has more than 2 million clones; over 85% are singletons. The sequencing input was naive CD4+ T cells sorted from blood. The receptors were gathered from a man younger than 35 in good health. Each CDR3 is given with its conserved first and last residue. A D gene is named only where the DNA matches it firmly. Size is omitted from some rows. Given values are once, few, many or a class for expanded clones.

d_call j_call v_call clone_size cdr3_aa cdr3_nt
TRBD2 TRBJ2-1 TRBV29-1 once CSVRALAVDSYNEQFF TGCAGCGTCCGTGCACTAGCGGTCGACTCCTACAATGAGCAGTTCTTC
- TRBJ2-7 TRBV19 - CASRRGTSLGEQYF TGTGCCAGTAGAAGAGGGACATCACTTGGGGAGCAGTACTTC
- TRBJ2-7 TRBV2 - CASSGQSYNF TGTGCCAGCAGTGGACAATCGTACAACTTC
- TRBJ2-6 TRBV7-8 - CASSYQFSGANVLTF TGTGCCAGCAGCTACCAATTCTCTGGGGCCAACGTCCTGACTTTC
- TRBJ2-2 TRBV2 - CASSRAPGAGELFF TGTGCCAGCAGCCGGGCCCCGGGGGCCGGGGAGCTGTTTTTT
TRBD1 TRBJ1-2 TRBV4-3 - CASSQETGGDSYTF TGCGCCAGCAGCCAAGAGACAGGGGGGGATAGCTACACCTTC
- TRBJ2-7 TRBV7-3 - CASSISDGSAYEQYF TGTGCCAGCAGCATTTCGGACGGATCCGCTTACGAGCAGTACTTC
- TRBJ2-7 TRBV11-2 - CASSLQGNEQYF TGTGCCAGCAGCTTACAGGGGAACGAGCAGTACTTC
TRBD1 TRBJ1-1 TRBV6-6 - CASSSVTGPAEAFF TGTGCCAGCAGTTCGGTGACAGGGCCGGCTGAAGCTTTCTTT
- TRBJ2-1 TRBV5-4 - CASSLEGRSHNEQFF TGTGCCAGCAGCTTGGAGGGTAGGTCGCATAATGAGCAGTTCTTC
- TRBJ1-2 TRBV30 - CAWSGEKGGLYGYTF TGTGCCTGGAGTGGGGAGAAGGGGGGGCTCTATGGCTACACCTTC
- TRBJ2-2 TRBV5-6 - CASSSSLLNTGELFF TGTGCCAGCAGTTCTAGCCTTTTGAACACCGGGGAGCTGTTTTTT
- TRBJ1-3 TRBV7-2 - CASSPGVLLSGNTIYF TGTGCCAGCAGCCCGGGAGTATTGCTTTCTGGAAACACCATATATTTT
- TRBJ2-3 TRBV30 once CAWSHTDTQYF TGTGCCTGGAGTCATACAGATACGCAGTATTTT
- TRBJ2-1 TRBV6-5 - CASSQDRFYEQFF TGTGCCAGCTCGCAAGACAGATTCTATGAGCAGTTCTTC
TRBD1 TRBJ2-3 TRBV28 once CASPPPSGTDSTDTQYF TGTGCCAGCCCCCCCCCTTCCGGGACAGATAGCACAGATACGCAGTATTTT
- TRBJ1-6 TRBV5-4 - CASSLGDKGNSPLHF TGTGCCAGCAGCTTGGGTGATAAAGGTAATTCACCCCTCCACTTT
- TRBJ1-1 TRBV18 - CASSPKQGNGNTEAFF TGTGCCAGCTCACCAAAACAGGGAAATGGGAACACTGAAGCTTTCTTT
TRBD2 TRBJ2-2 TRBV28 - CASSPQWGGELFF TGTGCCAGCAGCCCTCAGTGGGGGGGTGAGCTGTTTTTT
TRBD1 TRBJ1-1 TRBV9 - CASSVAWTGTEAFF TGTGCCAGCAGCGTAGCCTGGACAGGGACTGAAGCTTTCTTT
- TRBJ2-3 TRBV27 - CASRVTSTDTQYF TGTGCCAGCAGGGTAACCAGCACAGATACGCAGTATTTT
- TRBJ1-4 TRBV7-9 - CASSLRANEKLFF TGTGCCAGCAGCTTACGAGCTAATGAAAAACTGTTTTTT
- TRBJ2-7 TRBV11-2 - CASSYPDGWLSYEQYF TGTGCCAGCAGCTATCCCGACGGTTGGCTTTCCTACGAGCAGTACTTC
- TRBJ1-4 TRBV5-1 - CASSSRTGTVNEKLFF TGCGCCAGCAGCTCTCGTACCGGGACCGTTAATGAAAAACTGTTTTTT
TRBD2 TRBJ2-2 TRBV18 - CASSPPGGVNTGELFF TGTGCCAGCTCACCACCCGGGGGGGTGAACACCGGGGAGCTGTTTTTT
- TRBJ2-3 TRBV29-1 once CSVVPTDTQYF TGCAGCGTTGTTCCCACAGATACGCAGTATTTT
- TRBJ1-6 TRBV27 - CASRTPGYYNSPLHF TGTGCCAGCAGGACTCCGGGATACTATAATTCACCCCTCCACTTT
- TRBJ2-5 TRBV5-1 - CASSLGPGEQETQYF TGCGCCAGCAGCTTAGGCCCCGGGGAACAAGAGACCCAGTACTTC
TRBD1 TRBJ1-5 TRBV28 - CAIATDRGVGSNQPQHF TGTGCTATTGCGACTGACAGGGGGGTAGGTAGCAATCAGCCCCAGCATTTT
- TRBJ2-7 TRBV6-1 - CAGKTDFDSYEQYF TGTGCCGGAAAGACCGACTTCGACTCCTACGAGCAGTACTTC
- TRBJ1-1 TRBV21-1 once CASSKSGQGATTEAFF TGTGCCAGCAGCAAATCGGGACAGGGGGCGACCACTGAAGCTTTCTTT
- TRBJ1-1 TRBV28 - CASSLGGWGMNTEAFF TGTGCCAGCAGTTTAGGGGGATGGGGGATGAACACTGAAGCTTTCTTT
- TRBJ2-7 TRBV5-1 - CASSLGTGAYEQYF TGCGCCAGCAGCTTAGGGACCGGAGCCTACGAGCAGTACTTC
TRBD1 TRBJ1-2 TRBV30 - CAWSLGTAYGYTF TGTGCCTGGAGTTTAGGGACAGCCTATGGCTACACCTTC
- TRBJ1-2 TRBV2 - CASNSGTAYGYTF TGTGCCAGCAACTCCGGGACGGCCTATGGCTACACCTTC